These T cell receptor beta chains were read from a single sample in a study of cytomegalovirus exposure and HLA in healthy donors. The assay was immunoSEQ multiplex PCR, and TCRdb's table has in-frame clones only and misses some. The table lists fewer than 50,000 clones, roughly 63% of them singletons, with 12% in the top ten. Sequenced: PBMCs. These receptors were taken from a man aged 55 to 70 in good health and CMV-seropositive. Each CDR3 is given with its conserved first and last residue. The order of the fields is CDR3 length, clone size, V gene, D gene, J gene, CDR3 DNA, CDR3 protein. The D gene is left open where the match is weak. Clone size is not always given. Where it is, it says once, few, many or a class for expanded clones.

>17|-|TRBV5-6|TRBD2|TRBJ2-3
TGTGCCAGCAGCTTAGCGGGAGAGAAACCTAGCACAGATACGCAGTATTTT
CASSLAGEKPSTDTQYF
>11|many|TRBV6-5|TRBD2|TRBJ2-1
TGTGCCAGCAGTCCGGGACTAGAGGCGTTCTTC
CASSPGLEAFF
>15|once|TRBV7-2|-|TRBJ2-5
TGTGCCAGCAGCGTACAGTTAAATCGACAAGAGACCCAGTACTTC
CASSVQLNRQETQYF
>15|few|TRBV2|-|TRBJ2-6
TGTGCCAGCATGAGGACTTTATCTGGGGCCAACGTCCTGACTTTC
CASMRTLSGANVLTF
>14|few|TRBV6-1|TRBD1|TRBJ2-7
TGTGCCAGCAGTGCGACAGGGGGTAACTACGAGCAGTACTTC
CASSATGGNYEQYF
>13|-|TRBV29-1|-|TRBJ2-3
TGCAGCGTTGATGGAGGGGGGGGAGATACGCAGTATTTT
CSVDGGGGDTQYF
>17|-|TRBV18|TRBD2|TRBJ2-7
TGTGCCAGCTCACCACCGAAGGGCCCTAGCGGGAGCTACGAGCAGTACTTC
CASSPPKGPSGSYEQYF
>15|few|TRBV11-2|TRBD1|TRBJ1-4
TGTGCCAGCAGCTTACAAGGGACAGGGGGTGAAAAACTGTTTTTT
CASSLQGTGGEKLFF
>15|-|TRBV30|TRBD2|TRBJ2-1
TGTGCCTGGAGTGTAATGTCTAGCGGACACAATGAGCAGTTCTTC
CAWSVMSSGHNEQFF
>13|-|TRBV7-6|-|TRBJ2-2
TGTGCCAGCAGCCCCGCTCAGACCGGGGAGCTGTTTTTT
CASSPAQTGELFF
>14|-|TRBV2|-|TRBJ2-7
TGTGCCAGCAGGGTCAACTACCAATCCTACGAGCAGTACTTC
CASRVNYQSYEQYF
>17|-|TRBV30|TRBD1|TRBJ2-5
TGTGCCTGGAGTGTACGAGGTAGACAGGGCCAGGGAGAGACCCAGTACTTC
CAWSVRGRQGQGETQYF
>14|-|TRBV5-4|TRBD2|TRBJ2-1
TGTGCCAGCAGCTTGGCTAGCGGCCGGGATGAGCAGTTCTTC
CASSLASGRDEQFF
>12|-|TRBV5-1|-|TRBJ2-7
TGCGCCAGCAGCTTGCCAGGCTTCGAGCAGTACTTC
CASSLPGFEQYF
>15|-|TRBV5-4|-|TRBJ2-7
TGTGCCAGCAGCCCTCTTGGGGGGACGGCCTACGAGCAGTACTTC
CASSPLGGTAYEQYF
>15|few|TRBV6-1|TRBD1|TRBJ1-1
TGTGCCAGCCAAAGACAGGGAAATCTGAACACTGAAGCTTTCTTT
CASQRQGNLNTEAFF
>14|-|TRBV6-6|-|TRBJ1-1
TGTGCCAGCAGCCGAGCCGGGGATGGCACTGAAGCTTTCTTT
CASSRAGDGTEAFF
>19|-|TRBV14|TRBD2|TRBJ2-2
TGTGCCAGCAGCCAATTGAGTAGCGGGAGGCCCACGAACACCGGGGAGCTGTTTTTT
CASSQLSSGRPTNTGELFF
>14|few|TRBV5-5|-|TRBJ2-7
TGTGCCAGCAGCCTAGCCGGGAGCTCTAACGAGCAGTACTTC
CASSLAGSSNEQYF
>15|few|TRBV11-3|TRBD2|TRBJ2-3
TGTGCCAGCAGCCCCCCCGCGGGAGGGCCTGATACGCAGTATTTT
CASSPPAGGPDTQYF
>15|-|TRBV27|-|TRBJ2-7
TGTGCCAGCAGTCCACACCCGGTATGGGGGGACGAGCAGTACTTC
CASSPHPVWGDEQYF
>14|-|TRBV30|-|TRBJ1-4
TGTGCCTGGAGGACACAGGATAATAATGAAAAACTGTTTTTT
CAWRTQDNNEKLFF